This TCR beta chain was captured by sequencing in a study of blood T cell repertoires in COVID-19 (dated by TCRdb to between 2020 and 2021). Context from the whole study: Samples covering the acute and convalescent phases of COVID-19 were provided by collaborators in the United States, Italy and Spain. The sample metadata nearly always contained a de-identified subject ID, COVID-19 status, age in years and sex. HLA class I and class II types, where available, came from metadata supplied by the sample provider rather than from assay-based typing. Subjects who had been exposed to COVID-19, were actively infected with it, or had recovered from it provided the deeply sampled blood TCRbeta repertoires that made up the dataset. The prospective study material was composed of cDNA or gDNA derived from T cells, B-cell-depleted T cells, or PBMCs. Samples were obtained from the ongoing ImmuneRACE study (first 160 participants) and from 950 to 1,500 subjects provided by 6 global collaborators. The repertoires were made available in a free public database intended to serve as a resource for research on the immune response to SARS-CoV-2. What the research found in general, with its limitations: The quantity of clinical and demographic metadata differed by source and by participant and was supplied without curation.

Concerning this clone itself: There is no known antigen for this receptor. No much larger clone is present one base from it, and per-base qualities are unavailable.

Each collaborating institution followed its own protocols to collect whole blood in K2EDTA tubes. For TCRbeta analysis, collaborator samples were shipped as frozen whole blood, as isolated PBMCs, or as DNA extracted from either sample type. TCRbeta CDR3 regions were amplified from genomic DNA by means of the immunoSEQ Assay, a bias-controlled multiplex PCR. As for how the authors treated the data: Nucleated cell counts per sample were estimated from amplification of reference gene primers within the assay. To quantify the absolute abundance of each unique TCRbeta CDR3 rearrangement, sequence reads were collapsed and filtered. Productive Simpson clonality was computed per sample as the square root of Simpson's diversity index over productive rearrangements. As stored in TCRdb, this immuneACCESS dataset retains in-frame rearrangements with V and J assigned. A fraction of the clones does not appear; measured against another copy, unresolved V genes explain less than half of the discrepancy, and the remainder lacks a known reason. That table gives V, J and clone size, and the DNA gave D and trimming. This sample gives 50,000 to 70,000 clones in total; about nine tenths of them show up just once. Jointly, the top ten make up less than 9.5% of the sample.

Spanning cysteine to phenylalanine, the CDR3 consists of 12 amino acids. The sequence is cut down to CDR3 DNA, 36 bases in frame from base 1. Between the V and J ends, shortened by 5 bases and 7 bases respectively, the junction contains 9 bases. Taken from the germline V gene (reference sequence), the CDR1 and CDR2 loops are LNHDA and SQIVND. The sequencing input was peripheral blood. Here the chain combines TRBV19 and TRBJ2-1; no D gene call is confident. The source of this sequence is a woman at least 80 years old with active COVID-19. The DNA sequence is as follows: TGTGCCAGTAGTCTTTCAGGAAATGAGCAGTTCTTC. Translated, this is CASSLSGNEQFF.